The 25 T cell receptor beta chains presented below share a single source sample, sequenced in a study of blood T cells in healthy people across ages (dated by TCRdb to about 2015). The library was prepared using 5' RACE. The run used an Illumina HiSeq 2500. The second PCR ran for roughly 7 to 11 cycles and used a J-beta primer mix along with a sample-barcoded 5' primer. Using fastp trimming at Q25 and MiXCR clonotype assembly, TCRdb reanalyzed the public sequencing data and kept in-frame beta chains. Rows with one shared CDR3 protein collapse into an entry with the most common genes and DNA. The table for this sample lists under 2 million distinct CDR3 sequences; about 31% of them were counted only once. The ten top clones hold over 9% of the sample. Sequenced sample: blood. All receptors come from a woman aged 25 to 39 in good health.

The V call is TRBV15, the J call TRBJ2-7; 8 bases align to TRBD1. The V segment lost 3 bases and the J segment 4 bases; nucleotides outside the gene matches: 8. This CDR3 contains 15 residues. The germline CDR1 and CDR2 sequences are LNHNV and YYDKDF (reference sequence). CDR3 residues: CATSSTGTGGYEQYF. As DNA, the CDR3 is TGTGCCACCAGCAGTACCGGGACAGGAGGTTACGAGCAGTACTTC. Based on the CDR3 plus reference TRBV15 and TRBJ2-7, the full variable domain is DAMVIQNPRYQVTQFGKPVTLSCSQTLNHNVMYWYQQKSSQAPKLLFHYYDKDFNNEADTPDNFQSRRPNTSFCFLDIRSPGLGDTAMYLCATSSTGTGGYEQYFGPGTRLTVT.

The chain's CDR3 is CASSHGTSGLQETQYF. CDR3 bases: TGTGCCAGCAGCCACGGGACTAGCGGGCTACAAGAGACCCAGTACTTC. The rearrangement joins TRBV3-1 to TRBJ2-5; 12 positions agree with TRBD2. After removal of 3 bases from V and 2 bases from J, the junction contained 4 bases not matched to a gene. Germline V gives CDR1 LGHDT, CDR2 YNNKEL (reference sequence). The CDR3 consists of 16 residues.

In regard to this clonotype: This may arise from a read error, as a much more abundant clone is one base away. V usage is TRBV20-1 and J usage is TRBJ2-7; D is unresolved. From germline, CDR1 is DFQATT and CDR2 SNEGSKA (reference sequence). The V end lost 3 bases, the J end lost 2 bases, and 11 bases lay between the germline ends. The CDR3 is 13 residues long. The CDR3 DNA reads TGCAGTGCTAGGGATGGGCCAGCCTACGAGCAGTACTTC. Its protein is CSARDGPAYEQYF.

This rearrangement joins TRBV15 to TRBJ2-1; 7 bases fit TRBD2. With V trimmed by 4 bases and J by 10 bases, 13 bases remained unmatched. The germline CDR1 and CDR2 sequences are LNHNV and YYDKDF (reference sequence). CDR3 length: 15 residues. The CDR3 loop reads CATSISGTWGFEQFF. DNA for the CDR3: TGTGCCACCAGCATAAGCGGGACCTGGGGGTTCGAGCAGTTCTTC.

The chain uses TRBV24-1 and TRBJ2-2; 8 positions agree with TRBD1. V was clipped by 2 bases and J by 7 bases; unmatched bases: 8. The germline gives CDR1 KGHDR, CDR2 SFDVKD. There are 16 residues in the CDR3. CDR3 protein: CATSDSRGLFSGELFF. CDR3 sequence (DNA): TGTGCCACCAGTGATTCCAGGGGGCTTTTTAGCGGGGAGCTGTTTTTT.

The table lists this clonotype with many counts. The chain combines TRBV4-1 with TRBJ2-7; D gene ambiguous. The CDR3 runs to 17 residues. Germline V lookup: CDR1 MGHRA, CDR2 YSYEKL. The germline V and J ends were trimmed by 2 bases and 6 bases, with 23 bases remaining between them. The CDR3: CASSQRPRTLDSGEQYF. The CDR3 coding sequence is TGCGCCAGCAGCCAACGCCCACGGACCCTAGATAGTGGCGAGCAGTACTTC.

This chain connects TRBV4-1 to TRBJ2-1; TRBD1 is a possible D gene (6 bases). Trimming stripped 1 base from V and 8 bases from J, with 12 bases between. The CDR3 totals 14 residues. Germline V CDR1 and CDR2: MGHRA, YSYEKL. The DNA for the CDR3 is TGCGCCAGCAGCCAAGTGTCAGGGGACGATGAGCAGTTCTTC. Translating gives CASSQVSGDDEQFF.

This clonotype was counted a few times. The rearrangement links TRBV28 to TRBJ2-1; D may be TRBD1 (6 bases). The V gene's germline CDR1 is MDHEN and CDR2 SYDVKM. Trimming removed 6 bases at V and 0 bases at J, with 15 bases between. The CDR3 loop spans 16 amino acids. CDR3 nucleotides: TGTGCCAGCAGCACCTCAGGGGCCCGCTCCTACAATGAGCAGTTCTTC. Its protein product is CASSTSGARSYNEQFF.

The chain uses TRBV5-5 and TRBJ1-5, with D unclear. The CDR3 has 13 residues. The ends were cut back, 4 bases at V and 7 bases at J, with 12 bases in the middle. The V gene's germline CDR1 is SGHKS and CDR2 YYEKEE (reference sequence). CDR3 amino acids: CASSRFYGQPQHF. The CDR3 nucleotides are TGTGCCAGCAGCCGGTTTTATGGACAGCCCCAGCATTTT.

The V gene is TRBV18, the J gene TRBJ2-1; TRBD1 matches 9 bases. The DNA end favors TRBJ2-7, so the J call may be wrong. The germline V gene encodes CDR1 KGHSH and CDR2 LQKENI. The CDR3 is 15 amino acids. DNA for the CDR3: TGTGCCAGCTCTTTCCGGACAGGGGTAAGGGAAGAGCAGTACTTC. Encoded protein: CASSFRTGVREEQYF.

The chain links TRBV29-1 to TRBJ2-1, with D perhaps matching TRBD2 (6 bases). V lost 5 bases and J 3 bases, leaving 11 bases between the germline ends. CDR1 SQVTM and CDR2 ANQGSEA come from the germline V gene. The CDR3 loop spans 13 amino acids. CDR3 loop: CSVLGGIYNEQFF. The CDR3 DNA reads as TGCAGCGTTTTAGGCGGGATCTACAATGAGCAGTTCTTC.

This clonotype was recorded many times. The chain uses TRBV20-1 and TRBJ2-5; TRBD2 matches at 8 bases. The V gene end was trimmed by 5 bases and the J gene end by 5 bases; junction bases not matched to a gene: 7. This CDR3 has 13 amino acids. Germline CDR1 reads DFQATT; CDR2 reads SNEGSKA (reference sequence). CDR3: CSAEAGVGETQYF. For the CDR3, the DNA is TGCAGTGCTGAAGCGGGGGTAGGGGAGACCCAGTACTTC.

This clonotype was observed a single time. The rearrangement joins TRBV5-1 to TRBJ2-1, with TRBD1 matching over 9 bases. Germline V lookup: CDR1 SGHRS, CDR2 YFSETQ. V was clipped by 4 bases and J by 5 bases; unmatched bases: 4. The CDR3 is 14 amino acids. CDR3 loop: CASSEGQGHNEQFF. The CDR3 DNA reads as TGCGCCAGCAGCGAGGGACAGGGCCACAATGAGCAGTTCTTC. The full variable domain, in which reference TRBV5-1 and TRBJ2-1 provide the parts outside the CDR3, is KAGVTQTPRYLIKTRGQQVTLSCSPISGHRSVSWYQQTPGQGLQFLFEYFSETQRNKGNFPGRFSGRQFSNSRSEMNVSTLELGDSALYLCASSEGQGHNEQFFGPGTRLTVL.

This clonotype was detected a few times. The chain couples TRBV5-1 to TRBJ2-3; TRBD1 might be the D (6 bases). The V gene's germline CDR1 is SGHRS and CDR2 YFSETQ. This CDR3 contains 17 residues. The V end lost 0 bases, the J end lost 5 bases, and 19 bases lay between the germline ends. The CDR3 bases are TGCGCCAGCAGCTTGGCCGTGTCAGGGGCGACGGAAGATACGCAGTATTTT. Translated, it gives CASSLAVSGATEDTQYF. Full variable domain (remainder filled in from reference TRBV5-1 and TRBJ2-3): KAGVTQTPRYLIKTRGQQVTLSCSPISGHRSVSWYQQTPGQGLQFLFEYFSETQRNKGNFPGRFSGRQFSNSRSEMNVSTLELGDSALYLCASSLAVSGATEDTQYFGPGTRLTVL.

This clonotype was observed a handful of times. The rearrangement joins TRBV14 to TRBJ1-1; no clear D gene. The CDR3 runs 13 residues. Trimming cost V 2 bases and J 7 bases, with 11 bases left between them. Germline CDR1 and CDR2: SGHDN and FVKESK. The CDR3 spells CASSQSRDGEAFF. The CDR3 bases are TGTGCCAGCAGCCAATCCCGGGATGGTGAAGCTTTCTTT. Full variable domain (outside the CDR3, taken from reference TRBV14 and TRBJ1-1): EAGVTQFPSHSVIEKGQTVTLRCDPISGHDNLYWYRRVMGKEIKFLLHFVKESKQDESGMPNNRFLAERTGGTYSTLKVQPAELEDSGVYFCASSQSRDGEAFFGQGTRLTVV.

This clonotype was seen more than once but under ten times. This chain links TRBV29-1 with TRBJ1-2, with TRBD1 as a possible D gene (6 bases). Germline CDR1 is SQVTM and CDR2 is ANQGSEA. Trimming left V 2 bases short and J 5 bases short, with 21 bases between. The CDR3 covers 16 residues. CDR3: CSVESPGHPGRYGYTF. The CDR3 DNA sequence: TGCAGCGTTGAAAGTCCGGGACACCCGGGACGGTATGGCTACACCTTC.

This clonotype was recorded at least ten times. The chain has TRBV4-1 and TRBJ2-3; perhaps TRBD1 as D (6 bases). The CDR3 contains 14 residues. Germline V gives CDR1 MGHRA, CDR2 YSYEKL. V was trimmed by 4 bases and J by 0 bases, leaving 8 bases between them. The CDR3 DNA sequence: TGCGCCAGCAGCCGGACAGCAAGCACAGATACGCAGTATTTT. Translation gives CASSRTASTDTQYF.

This clonotype came up a few times. This sequence joins TRBV3-1 and TRBJ2-3, with TRBD2 matching 12 bases. Per the germline V gene, CDR1 is LGHDT and CDR2 is YNNKEL (reference sequence). Trimming removed 5 bases from V and 2 bases from J; junction bases left unmatched: 11. CDR3 length: 18 residues. The CDR3 DNA reads as TGTGCCAGCAGCGACTCACCTGGACTAGCGGGGTACACAGATACGCAGTATTTT. Translating gives CASSDSPGLAGYTDTQYF.

This clonotype showed up just a few times. The genes are TRBV21-1 and TRBJ2-4; the table names TRBD1, a call not compared with the DNA. TRBV21-1 is listed as a pseudogene. The CDR3 runs 15 residues. The CDR3 DNA follows: TGTGCCAGCAGCAAATGGGGGACAGGGGAAAACATTCAGTACTTC. Protein product: CASSKWGTGENIQYF.

This clonotype has just one count. The chain is built from TRBV20-1 and TRBJ1-1; TRBD1 aligns across 7 bases. This CDR3 comprises 13 residues. CDR1 DFQATT and CDR2 SNEGSKA come from the germline V gene (reference sequence). With V trimmed by 6 bases and J by 5 bases, 9 bases remained unmatched. Here the CDR3 DNA reads TGCAGTGCCAGACAGGGCGAACGGACTGAAGCTTTCTTT. It specifies CSARQGERTEAFF.

This clonotype has more than one count but fewer than ten. The chain has TRBV11-3 and TRBJ2-4; D not resolved. The germline V gene has CDR1 SGHNT and CDR2 YENEEA. This CDR3 has 12 amino acids. The ends were cut back, 1 base at V and 7 bases at J, with 5 bases in the middle. CDR3 bases: TGTGCCAGCAGCTTAGGTTACAACATTCAGTACTTC. It yields the protein CASSLGYNIQYF.

This rearrangement joins TRBV3-1 to TRBJ2-4; 7 bases agree with TRBD1. Matching the DNA end better, TRBJ2-7 makes the J call doubtful. The germline V gene encodes CDR1 LGHDT and CDR2 YNNKEL (reference sequence). The CDR3 totals 15 residues. The CDR3 DNA reads as TGTGCCAGCAGCCGGCGACGACAGGGAAACTACGAGCAGTACTTC. This sequence encodes CASSRRRQGNYEQYF.

The chain uses TRBV10-3 and TRBJ1-1; perhaps TRBD1 as D (5 bases). Germline V gene sequence: CDR1 ENHRY, CDR2 SYGVKD. With 3 bases removed from V and 0 bases from J, the gap between germline ends came to 11 bases. The CDR3 length is 15 residues. DNA for the CDR3: TGTGCCATCAGTGAACAGGCCCTAATGAACACTGAAGCTTTCTTT. Protein product: CAISEQALMNTEAFF.

This clonotype was found a few times. The chain links TRBV4-1 to TRBJ2-7; TRBD2 aligns across 14 bases. The CDR3 spans 17 residues. Germline CDR1 is MGHRA and CDR2 is YSYEKL. The V segment lost 3 bases and the J segment 4 bases; nucleotides outside the gene matches: 8. DNA for the CDR3: TGCGCCAGCAGCCAGGGACTAGCGGGGGCCGGCGCGTACGAGCAGTACTTC. Amino acids: CASSQGLAGAGAYEQYF.

This clonotype was seen a few times. The chain combines TRBV11-1 with TRBJ2-3; 12 nucleotides line up with TRBD2. Germline V gene data show CDR1 as SGHAT and CDR2 as FQDESV (reference sequence). V dropped 5 bases and J dropped 5; count of bases not matched to a gene: 5. CDR3 length: 15 amino acids. This chain's CDR3 is CASSARLAGVDTQYF. CDR3 nucleotides: TGTGCCAGCAGCGCCCGACTAGCGGGAGTAGATACGCAGTATTTT.